The T cell receptor (beta chain) under discussion was sequenced for a study of T-cell reconstitution after alpha-beta-depleted transplantation in children. Construction of the TCRbeta library involved unique molecular identifiers. TCRdb passed the PCR reads through MiXCR, listing each CDR3 protein once. The sample yields 110,000 or so distinct CDR3 sequences, approximately 6.9% seen once. Study results and limitations: Reported findings indicate that, about two months after transplant, alpha-beta T cells came from several hundred expanded clones, which were derived from non-depleted graft cells. High day-60 TCRbeta diversity in some patients came from surviving recipient T cells and thymic progenitors. At the one-year point after transplant, T-cell counts and TCRbeta diversity were found to come mostly from T cells that had been newly produced.

This clonotype was counted many times. Its antigen is as yet unknown. The CDR3 totals 17 residues. CDR1 is SGHVS, CDR2 FNYEAQ, per germline. V gave up 4 bases and J gave up 5 bases, with 20 bases separating them. Sequencing used PBMCs, mostly from graft donor cells, obtained 360 days after TCRalphabeta/CD19-depleted stem cell transplant. This chain joins TRBV7-6 and TRBJ1-4; a weak D match, TRBD1 (5 bases). This sequence originates from a male patient between 2 and 10 years old who had a stem cell transplant for acute lymphoblastic leukemia, so the T cells may come from the graft donor. CDR3 DNA sequence: TGTGCCAGCAGCTCCCTGGAGGGACTTTTCGAAAATGAAAAACTGTTTTTT. It specifies CASSSLEGLFENEKLFF.